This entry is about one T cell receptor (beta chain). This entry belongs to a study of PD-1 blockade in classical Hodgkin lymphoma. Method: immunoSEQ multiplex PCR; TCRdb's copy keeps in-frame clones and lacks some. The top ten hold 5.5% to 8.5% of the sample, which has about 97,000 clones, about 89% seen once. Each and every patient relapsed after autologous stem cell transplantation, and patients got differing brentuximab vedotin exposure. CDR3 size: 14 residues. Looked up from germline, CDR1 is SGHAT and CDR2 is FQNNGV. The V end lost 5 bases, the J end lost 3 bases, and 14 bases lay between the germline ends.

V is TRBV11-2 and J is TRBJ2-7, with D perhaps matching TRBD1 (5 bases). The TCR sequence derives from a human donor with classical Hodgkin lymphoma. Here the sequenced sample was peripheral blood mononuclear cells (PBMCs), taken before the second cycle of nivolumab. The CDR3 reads CASSQSRVLYEQYF. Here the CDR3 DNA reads TGTGCCAGCAGCCAAAGCAGGGTTCTCTACGAGCAGTACTTC.